The sequence of this T cell receptor (beta chain) was determined in a study of identical twins. Turning to this clonotype: The antigen remains undetermined.

TCRdb passed the 5' RACE reads through MiXCR, listing each CDR3 protein once. The sample carries some 790,000 distinct CDR3 sequences, roughly 18% recorded once. The germline CDR1 and CDR2 sequences are DFQATT and SNEGSKA (reference sequence). V lost 2 bases to trimming and J lost 2 bases, with 11 bases between them. CDR3 length: 14 residues. Overall study results and limits: Out-of-frame alpha sequences shared by twins showed excess low generation probability.

The data also belong to a second study, concerning T cells expressing NK-cell markers. That paper states: Source material for TCR beta repertoires consisted of sorted CD3+CD56+NKG2C+, CD3+CD56+NKG2C- and CD3+CD56-NKG2C+ T cells.

Sample: PBMCs. The V call is TRBV20-1, the J call TRBJ2-3, with D uncertain. The sequence was obtained from a woman under 30 in good health. CDR3: CSARFAVYTDTQYF. The CDR3 coding sequence is TGCAGTGCTAGATTTGCGGTTTACACAGATACGCAGTATTTT.